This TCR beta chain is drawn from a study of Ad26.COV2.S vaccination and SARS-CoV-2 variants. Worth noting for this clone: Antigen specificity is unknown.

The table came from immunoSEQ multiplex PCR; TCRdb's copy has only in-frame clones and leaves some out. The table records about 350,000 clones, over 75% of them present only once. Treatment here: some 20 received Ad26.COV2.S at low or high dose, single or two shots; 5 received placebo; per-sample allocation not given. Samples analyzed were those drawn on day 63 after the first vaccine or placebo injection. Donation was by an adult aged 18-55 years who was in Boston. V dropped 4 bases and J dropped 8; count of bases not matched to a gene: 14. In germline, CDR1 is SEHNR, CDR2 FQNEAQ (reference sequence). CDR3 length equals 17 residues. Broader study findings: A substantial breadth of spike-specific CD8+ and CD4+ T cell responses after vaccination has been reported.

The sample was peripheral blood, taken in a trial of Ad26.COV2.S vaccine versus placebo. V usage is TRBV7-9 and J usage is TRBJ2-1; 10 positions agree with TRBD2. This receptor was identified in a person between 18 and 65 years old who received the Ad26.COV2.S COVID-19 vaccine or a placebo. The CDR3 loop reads CASSSTQLAGTRDEQFF. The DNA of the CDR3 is TGTGCCAGCAGCTCGACTCAACTAGCGGGGACTCGGGATGAGCAGTTCTTC.